Sequencing of this TCR beta chain was carried out in a study of cytomegalovirus exposure and HLA in healthy donors. This CDR3 is 16 amino acids long. The V gene lost 4 bases and the J gene lost 9 bases, with 19 bases spanning the gap. Germline lookup yields CDR1 SNHLY and CDR2 FYNNEI. For this clone: The antigen is unknown.

Study findings and constraints: What was likely a sequencing artifact was a cluster of highly shared sequence variants.

A multiplex PCR was run with 60 Vbeta primers and 13 Jbeta primers. TCRdb's table, derived via immunoSEQ multiplex PCR, lists solely in-frame clones and lacks some. The sample consists of about 180,000 clones, roughly 77% of them appearing once. The sequenced material came from PBMCs. The rearrangement links TRBV2 to TRBJ1-6, with D perhaps matching TRBD1 (6 bases). This receptor was identified in a woman aged 25 to 39 in good health and CMV-seropositive. CDR3 protein: CASSGGAGVWASPLHF. The CDR3, as DNA: TGTGCCAGCAGTGGGGGGGCGGGGGTTTGGGCTTCACCCCTCCACTTT.